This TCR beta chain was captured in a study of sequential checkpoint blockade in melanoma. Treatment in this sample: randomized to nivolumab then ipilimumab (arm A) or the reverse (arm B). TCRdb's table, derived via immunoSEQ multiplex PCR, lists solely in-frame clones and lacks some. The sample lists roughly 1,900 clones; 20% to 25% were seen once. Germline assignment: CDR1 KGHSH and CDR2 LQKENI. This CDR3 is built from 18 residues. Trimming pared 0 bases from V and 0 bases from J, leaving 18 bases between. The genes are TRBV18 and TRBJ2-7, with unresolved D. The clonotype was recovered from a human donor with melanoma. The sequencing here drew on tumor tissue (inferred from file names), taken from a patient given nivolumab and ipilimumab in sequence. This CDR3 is CASSPPVPRRTGSYEQYF. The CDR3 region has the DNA TGTGCCAGCTCACCACCGGTTCCACGAAGGACGGGCTCCTACGAGCAGTACTTC.